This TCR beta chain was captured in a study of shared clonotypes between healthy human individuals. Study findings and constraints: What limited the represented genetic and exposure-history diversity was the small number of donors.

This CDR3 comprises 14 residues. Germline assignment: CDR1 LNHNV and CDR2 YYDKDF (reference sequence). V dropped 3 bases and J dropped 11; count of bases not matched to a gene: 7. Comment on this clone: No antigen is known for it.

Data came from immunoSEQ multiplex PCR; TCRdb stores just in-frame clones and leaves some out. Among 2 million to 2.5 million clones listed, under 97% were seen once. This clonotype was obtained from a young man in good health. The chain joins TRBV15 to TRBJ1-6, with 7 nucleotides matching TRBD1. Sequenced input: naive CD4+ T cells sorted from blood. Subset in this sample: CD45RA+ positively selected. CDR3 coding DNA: TGTGCCACCAGCAGGACAGGGTTTGAGGCACCCCTCCACTTT. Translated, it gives CATSRTGFEAPLHF.